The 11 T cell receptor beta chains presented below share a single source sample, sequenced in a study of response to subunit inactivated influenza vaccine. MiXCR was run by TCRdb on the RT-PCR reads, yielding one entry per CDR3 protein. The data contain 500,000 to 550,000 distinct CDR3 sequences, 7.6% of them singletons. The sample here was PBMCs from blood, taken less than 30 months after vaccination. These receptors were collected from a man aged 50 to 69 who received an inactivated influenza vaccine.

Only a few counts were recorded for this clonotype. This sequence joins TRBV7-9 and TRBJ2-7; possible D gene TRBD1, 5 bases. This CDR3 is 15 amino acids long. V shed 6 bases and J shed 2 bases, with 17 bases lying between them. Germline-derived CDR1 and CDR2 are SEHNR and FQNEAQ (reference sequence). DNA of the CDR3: TGTGCCAGCAGTCCCGCCCCGCAGGGCACCTACGAGCAGTACTTC. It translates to CASSPAPQGTYEQYF.

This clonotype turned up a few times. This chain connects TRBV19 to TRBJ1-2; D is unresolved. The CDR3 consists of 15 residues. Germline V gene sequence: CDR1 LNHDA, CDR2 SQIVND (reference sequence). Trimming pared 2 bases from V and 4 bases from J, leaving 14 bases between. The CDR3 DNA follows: TGTGCCAGTAGTATAAATGGCGGTGGTGGCTATGGCTACACCTTC. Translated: CASSINGGGGYGYTF.

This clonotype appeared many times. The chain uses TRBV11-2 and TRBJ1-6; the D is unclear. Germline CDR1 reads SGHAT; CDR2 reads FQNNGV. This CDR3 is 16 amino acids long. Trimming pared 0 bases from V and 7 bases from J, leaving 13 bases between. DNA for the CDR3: TGTGCCAGCAGCTTAGATCGGTGGGGATACAATTCACCCCTCCACTTT. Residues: CASSLDRWGYNSPLHF.

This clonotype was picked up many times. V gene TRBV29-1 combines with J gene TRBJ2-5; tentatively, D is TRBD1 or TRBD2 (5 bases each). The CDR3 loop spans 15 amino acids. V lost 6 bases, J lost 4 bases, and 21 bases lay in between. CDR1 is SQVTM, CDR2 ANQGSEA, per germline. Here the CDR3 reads CSVGEGYIAGETQYF. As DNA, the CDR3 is TGCAGCGTGGGGGAAGGGTACATTGCGGGAGAGACCCAGTACTTC.

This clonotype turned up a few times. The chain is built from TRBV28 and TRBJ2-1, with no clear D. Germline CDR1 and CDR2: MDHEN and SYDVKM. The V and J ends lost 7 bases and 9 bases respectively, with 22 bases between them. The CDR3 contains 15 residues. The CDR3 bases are TGTGCCAGCATCCGAGGCTGGGGTCGTACTTCTGAGCAGTTCTTC. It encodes CASIRGWGRTSEQFF.

CDR3 sequence reads: CASSTDRMADTQYF. As DNA, the CDR3 is TGTGCCAGCAGCACCGACAGGATGGCAGATACGCAGTATTTT. This chain joins TRBV11-2 and TRBJ2-3; D may be TRBD1 (6 bases). The ends were cut back, 5 bases at V and 4 bases at J, with 13 bases in the middle. The CDR3 has 14 residues. Germline V gene lookup returns CDR1 SGHAT and CDR2 FQNNGV. The entire variable domain, with the rest obtained from reference TRBV11-2 and TRBJ2-3, is as follows: EAGVAQSPRYKIIEKRQSVAFWCNPISGHATLYWYQQILGQGPKLLIQFQNNGVVDDSQLPKDRFSAERLKGVDSTLKIQPAKLEDSAVYLCASSTDRMADTQYFGPGTRLTVL.

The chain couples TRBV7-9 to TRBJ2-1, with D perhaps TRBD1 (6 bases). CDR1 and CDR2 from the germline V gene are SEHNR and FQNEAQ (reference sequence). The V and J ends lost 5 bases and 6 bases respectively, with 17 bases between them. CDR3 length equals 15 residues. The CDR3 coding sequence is TGTGCCAGCAGCCGCTCAGGGGATTGGGGCAATGAGCAGTTCTTC. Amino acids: CASSRSGDWGNEQFF. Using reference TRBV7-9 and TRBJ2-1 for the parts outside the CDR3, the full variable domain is DTGVSQNPRHKITKRGQNVTFRCDPISEHNRLYWYRQTLGQGPEFLTYFQNEAQLEKSRLLSDRFSAERPKGSFSTLEIQRTEQGDSAMYLCASSRSGDWGNEQFFGPGTRLTVL.

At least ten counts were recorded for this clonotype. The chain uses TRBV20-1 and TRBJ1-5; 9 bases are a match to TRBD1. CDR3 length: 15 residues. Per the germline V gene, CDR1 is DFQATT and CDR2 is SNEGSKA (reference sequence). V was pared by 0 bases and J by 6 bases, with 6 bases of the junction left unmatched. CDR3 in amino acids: CSARDLGQGGQPQHF. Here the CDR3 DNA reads TGCAGTGCTAGAGATTTGGGACAGGGAGGTCAGCCCCAGCATTTT.

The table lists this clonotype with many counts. The CDR3 DNA sequence: TGCAGTGCTAGAGAGAGCAGGCGGGTTAGCGGGGGCTCTTACAATGAGCAGTTCTTC. Translated: CSARESRRVSGGSYNEQFF. This chain joins TRBV20-1 and TRBJ2-1; 9 bases agree with TRBD2. CDR1 and CDR2 from the germline V gene are DFQATT and SNEGSKA (reference sequence). CDR3 length equals 19 residues. With 0 bases clipped from V and 4 bases from J, the junction kept 16 bases outside the gene matches.

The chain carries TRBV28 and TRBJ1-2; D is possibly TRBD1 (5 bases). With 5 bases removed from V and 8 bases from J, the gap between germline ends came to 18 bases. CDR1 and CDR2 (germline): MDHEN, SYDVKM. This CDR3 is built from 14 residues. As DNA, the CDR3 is TGTGCCAGCAGTCTTCGACAGAGGTCGGCAGGCTACACCTTC. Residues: CASSLRQRSAGYTF.

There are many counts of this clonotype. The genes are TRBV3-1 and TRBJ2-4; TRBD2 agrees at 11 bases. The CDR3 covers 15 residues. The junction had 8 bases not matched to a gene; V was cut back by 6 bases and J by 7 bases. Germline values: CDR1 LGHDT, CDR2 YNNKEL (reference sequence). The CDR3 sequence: CASRFSGGAANIQYF. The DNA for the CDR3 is TGTGCCAGCAGGTTTAGCGGGGGGGCGGCGAACATTCAGTACTTC.